What follows are 10 T cell receptor beta chains derived from one specimen sequenced in a study of Graves' ophthalmopathy and Graves' hyperthyroidism. RNA transcripts provided the template for amplifying TCR beta CDR3 regions. RT-PCR in the first round used HTBI primers; a second-round multiplex PCR followed. TCRdb processed the multiplex PCR reads anew with MiXCR; each CDR3 protein has one entry. The table has around 1.1 million distinct CDR3 sequences, about two fifths seen once; the top ten hold roughly 10%. The specimen sequenced was peripheral blood or thyroid tissue (not recorded which). All receptors derive from an adult man with Graves' hyperthyroidism.

This clonotype was detected ten times or more. In nucleotides, the CDR3 is TGCAGTGCTGATAGCGGGCGTCCCACCTACGAGCAGTACTTC. As protein: CSADSGRPTYEQYF. The V gene is TRBV20-1, the J gene TRBJ2-7; TRBD2 aligns across 7 bases. The germline V gene encodes CDR1 DFQATT and CDR2 SNEGSKA (reference sequence). Trimming took 5 bases from V and 2 from J; bases not matched to a gene: 9. The CDR3 is 14 residues long.

In its sample, this clonotype was seen many times. CDR3 sequence: CASSLAGGHQETQYF. The CDR3 DNA reads TGTGCCAGCAGCTTAGCGGGAGGTCACCAAGAGACCCAGTACTTC. This rearrangement joins TRBV7-2 to TRBJ2-5, with D perhaps TRBD2 (6 bases). The length of the CDR3 is 15 residues. Germline V lookup: CDR1 SGHTA, CDR2 FQGNSA. Trimming took off 0 bases at V and 0 bases at J, with 8 bases between the two ends.

This clonotype has at least ten counts. The CDR3 bases are TGTGCCACCAGTGAAAACAGGGGCGCCGGGGAGCTGTTTTTT. This gives the protein CATSENRGAGELFF. This rearrangement joins TRBV24-1 to TRBJ2-2, with 7 bases lining up with TRBD1. The V gene's germline CDR1 is KGHDR and CDR2 SFDVKD. V gave up 4 bases and J gave up 6 bases; unmatched junction bases: 4. The CDR3 sequence is 14 residues long.

The sample holds a few counts of this clonotype. This rearrangement joins TRBV28 to TRBJ2-5, with TRBD1 as a possible D gene (6 bases). Germline-derived CDR1 and CDR2 are MDHEN and SYDVKM. Between the trimmed V and J ends, which lost 4 bases and 2 bases, there was a span of 14 bases. This CDR3 contains 15 residues. CDR3 DNA sequence: TGTGCCAGCAGTTCGAATTACAGGGAACAAGAGACCCAGTACTTC. As protein: CASSSNYREQETQYF.

This clonotype was observed a handful of times. J is TRBJ2-5 and V is TRBV7-8; 7 nucleotides align to TRBD2. The junction had 14 bases not matched to a gene; V was cut back by 5 bases and J by 5 bases. Germline V gene data show CDR1 as SGHVS and CDR2 as FQNEAQ. The CDR3 extends over 16 amino acids. The CDR3 DNA is TGTGCCAGCAGCCGTTCGATGGGGGAGGGTGAGGAGACCCAGTACTTC. Protein product: CASSRSMGEGEETQYF.

This chain uses TRBV29-1 with TRBJ1-1; no definite D call. Germline V CDR1 and CDR2: SQVTM, ANQGSEA. Trimming left V 4 bases short and J 2 bases short, with 14 bases between. CDR3 length equals 14 residues. The CDR3 bases are TGCAGCGTTGGACCCAGAGACCCCAACACTGAAGCTTTCTTT. As protein: CSVGPRDPNTEAFF.

Turning to this clonotype: No conserved phenylalanine or tryptophan ends this CDR3, so it is likely a read error. No DNA is shown, since the ends of the CDR3 on it are uncertain; the CDR3 is the one TCRdb lists. This sequence joins TRBV7-8 and TRBJ1-3; the table assigns TRBD1, which was not confirmed against the DNA. Looked up from germline, CDR1 is SGHVS and CDR2 is FQNEAQ. The CDR3 spans 10 residues, counting both ends. Here the CDR3 reads CASRRQGDPL.

J is TRBJ2-6 and V is TRBV10-2, with no clear D. Between the trimmed V and J ends, which lost 5 bases and 4 bases, there was a span of 15 bases. CDR1 and CDR2 from the germline V gene are WSHSY and SAAADI. The length of the CDR3 is 16 residues. The CDR3 is CASSSNRALGANVLTF. The DNA for the CDR3 is TGCGCCAGCAGTTCGAACCGGGCCTTGGGGGCCAACGTCCTGACTTTC.

This chain uses TRBV24-1 with TRBJ2-7, with D possibly matching TRBD2 (5 bases). The germline CDR1 and CDR2 sequences are KGHDR and SFDVKD. The CDR3 runs 15 residues. The germline V and J ends were trimmed by 3 bases and 2 bases, with 13 bases remaining between them. The CDR3: CATSDPGLGAYEQYF. CDR3 in DNA: TGTGCCACCAGTGATCCCGGACTGGGCGCCTACGAGCAGTACTTC.

This clonotype has at least ten counts. J is TRBJ1-2 and V is TRBV29-1, with TRBD1 identical over 8 bases. The CDR3 contains 16 residues. The trim removed 7 bases at V and 4 bases at J, leaving 17 bases unmatched. The germline V gene has CDR1 SQVTM and CDR2 ANQGSEA. The CDR3 loop is CSARRTGTGEGYGYTF. The CDR3 nucleotides are TGCAGCGCAAGGCGGACAGGGACTGGGGAAGGCTATGGCTACACCTTC. Variable domain in full (rest from reference TRBV29-1 and TRBJ1-2): SAVISQKPSRDICQRGTSLTIQCQVDSQVTMMFWYRQQPGQSLTLIATANQGSEATYESGFVIDKFPISRPNLTFSTLTVSNMSPEDSSIYLCSARRTGTGEGYGYTFGSGTRLTVV.